The entry below gives a single T cell receptor beta chain sequence along with its context. What it binds is unknown. V dropped 2 bases and J dropped 2 bases, with 14 bases sitting between them. This CDR3 has 15 residues. Per germline, CDR1 SGHDT and CDR2 YYEEEE. This record comes from a study of cytomegalovirus exposure and HLA in healthy donors. This PCR relied on a set of 60 Vbeta primers and 13 Jbeta primers. TCRdb keeps only in-frame clones here, not all; method: immunoSEQ multiplex PCR. The repertoire holds 140,000 or so clones, about 85% seen once, with roughly 2.5% in the top ten. The study's findings and limits: Cytomegalovirus status was reportedly diagnosed by the classifier with high sensitivity and specificity. The dataset shows that most TCR sequences were rare, while some public TCRs occurred in many donors. A link between a missense DCLRE1C variant and TCR beta V- and J-gene trimming emerged from a later analysis.

Sequencing was performed on PBMCs. J is TRBJ2-7 and V is TRBV5-6; a weak D match, TRBD2 (6 bases). The sequence was collected from a boy between 2 and 10 years old in good health and CMV-seronegative. CDR3 loop: CASSFTSGGTYEQYF. CDR3 in DNA: TGTGCCAGCAGCTTCACCAGCGGAGGGACCTACGAGCAGTACTTC.